This TCR beta chain was identified in a study of blood T cell repertoires in COVID-19. Across the whole study: The study drew acute and convalescent COVID-19 samples from the United States, Italy and Spain. In each case, the material was cDNA or gDNA derived from T cells, B-cell-depleted T cells, or PBMCs.

This clone was seen a handful of times. Trimming shortened V by 5 bases and J by 4 bases, and 21 bases separated the two germline ends. This CDR3 has 17 amino acids. Original data processing: Reference gene primer amplification yielded estimated nucleated cell counts. The assay was immunoSEQ multiplex PCR, and TCRdb's table has in-frame clones only and misses some. V and J calls and clone size are those listed in that table; D and trimming were worked out from the DNA. The top ten hold roughly 1.7% of the sample, which has about 100,000 clones, around 88% seen once. The receptor was derived from a man aged 80 or over with acute or convalescent COVID-19. V and J are TRBV5-3 and TRBJ2-2; tentative D call: TRBD2 (7 bases). TRBV5-3 is sorted into the ORF group, with uncertain function. Specimen: peripheral blood. The DNA of the CDR3 is TGTGCCAGAAGAAGTATAGGGGGAGGGGTTTTCACCGGGGAGCTGTTTTTT. Its protein product is CARRSIGGGVFTGELFF.